This TCR beta chain is drawn from a study of CD8+ T cells in alopecia areata (dated by TCRdb to the late 2010s). Notes on the research overall: The treated patients, all with moderate-to-severe alopecia areata, were enrolled in an open-label pilot trial of oral tofacitinib given at 5 to 10 mg twice daily. RNA was extracted with the PAXgene miRNA kit for fixed scalp, the miRNeasy kit for PBMCs, and the RNeasy kit for mouse skin. Amplification of TCRbeta CDR3 regions was done by immunoSEQ multiplex PCR using 35 Vbeta forward primers and 13 Jbeta reverse primers. Scalp clonality was compared among normal scalp (n=4), patchy alopecia areata scalp (n=8), and alopecia totalis/universalis scalp (n=8). The study used high-throughput TCRbeta sequencing to examine T cell clonal expansion in alopecia areata, in both the C3H/HeJ mouse model and human patients. Biopsies were taken from tofacitinib-treated patients at baseline and again at 4 and 24 weeks into treatment, and several of those patients also had a later scalp biopsy. Tofacitinib was administered for 6 to 18 months, and 6 months of follow-up off drug were then conducted to assess delayed response and recurrence. Human TCRbeta sequencing covered scalp tissue and sorted CD4+ and CD8+ peripheral blood T cells from patchy and totalis/universalis alopecia areata patients and healthy controls. For the treated patients, the SALT score, which quantifies what percentage of scalp surface area is affected, served as the measure of disease severity. Broader findings and caveats from the paper: Scalp clonality and the number of expanded CD8+ clones among the top 100 scalp clones were significantly decreased by tofacitinib. Unlike mouse skin, which is dominated by gammadelta T cells, normal human skin has resident alphabeta T cells that are also sequenced, and this complicates analysis of the scalp TCR repertoire. TCR sequences shared between patients were less clear than in mice, possibly partly because of HLA diversity in the patient population. Because the treated cohort was small and had just a single nonresponder, larger studies are needed to establish links between baseline CD8+ expansion and response. Compared with normal scalp, lesional scalp, particularly in alopecia totalis/universalis, had higher clonality and more expanded CD8+ clones, which suggests antigenic drive. During tofacitinib treatment, many expanded lesional clones stuck around in both scalp and blood, and this persistence may partly explain why relapse happens after treatment is stopped.

The method was the immunoSEQ multiplex PCR assay. To provide template for TCR sequencing, every sample had RNA extracted and reverse transcribed into cDNA. SuperScript III was used to make first-strand cDNA, primed with a 2:1 mix of oligo-dT and random hexamers. A synthetic immune receptor repertoire was used to gauge amplification bias, and whatever bias remained was removed computationally. Concerning the study's data processing: Raw reads were preprocessed to remove errors, and CDR3 was defined according to IMGT conventions as the region from the conserved cysteine to phenylalanine. Clonality was calculated as 1 minus Shannon entropy normalized by log2 of the number of productive unique TCRs. CD4 or CD8 identity of scalp clones was inferred by cross-referencing scalp TCRbeta sequences with sorted blood CD4 and CD8 repertoires. TCRdb re-hosts the immuneACCESS table, in-frame sequences only. Its copies lack some clones; in the studies checked, an unresolved V gene accounts for under half of them, and the cause for the rest is not known. D and trimming were read from the DNA, whereas the V and J calls and clone size are those reported in that table. The sample table holds just over 150,000 clones, of which roughly two thirds were seen once. More than 0.7% of the sample lies in the top ten.

The sample's time point label, decoded: around 28 days on oral tofacitinib. The treatment or condition label of this sample denotes: oral pan-JAK inhibitor, 5-10 mg twice daily. Lesional scalp punch biopsies and peripheral blood were obtained from alopecia areata patients. PBMCs were separated by density centrifugation and stained for CD3, CD4 and CD8, after which CD4+ and CD8+ T cells were sorted on a FACSAria. Of note for this clone: Its antigen remains undetermined. Per-nucleotide qualities are absent, and no much larger clonotype sits a single base away.

The germline V gene yields SQVTM for CDR1 and ANQGSEA for CDR2. The CDR3 numbers 14 residues from cysteine through phenylalanine. Of the read, only the CDR3 DNA is kept; its 42 bases are in frame from base 1. The junction shows trimming of 3 bases on V and 2 bases on J, plus 12 bases between the germline ends. The chain employs TRBV29-1 and TRBJ2-3; the D gene is perhaps TRBD2, on 6 matching bases. The sample here was CD4+ T cells sorted from blood, taken at week 4, from a patient treated with tofacitinib. The sequence derives from a human donor with alopecia areata. The nucleotide sequence is given as TGCAGCGTTGAGCGGGACCAGAACACAGATACGCAGTATTTT. The resulting protein is CSVERDQNTDTQYF.